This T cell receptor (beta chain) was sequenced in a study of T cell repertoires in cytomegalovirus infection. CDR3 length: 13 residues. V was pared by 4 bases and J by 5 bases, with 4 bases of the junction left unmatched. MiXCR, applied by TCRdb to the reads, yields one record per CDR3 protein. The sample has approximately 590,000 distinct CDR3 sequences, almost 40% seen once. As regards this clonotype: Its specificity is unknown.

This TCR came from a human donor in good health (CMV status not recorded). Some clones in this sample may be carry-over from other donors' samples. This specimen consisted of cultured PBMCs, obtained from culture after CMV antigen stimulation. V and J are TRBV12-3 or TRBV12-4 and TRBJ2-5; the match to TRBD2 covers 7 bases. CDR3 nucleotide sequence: TGTGCCAGCAGTTACGGTAGCGGGGAGACCCAGTACTTC. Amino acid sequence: CASSYGSGETQYF.